The 5 T cell receptor beta chains below were found in one sample sequenced in a study of preoperative IRX-2 immunotherapy in early breast cancer. The repertoire was sequenced with immunoSEQ multiplex PCR; TCRdb's copy has only in-frame clones and lacks some. The profile shows 25,000 to 30,000 clones, 90% of them singletons. Treatment here: preoperative locoregional IRX-2 cytokine immunotherapy. Collection of the sample occurred from a patient treated with IRX-2 immunotherapy. These receptor sequences come from a human donor with breast cancer.

This clone was recorded only once. The chain is built from TRBV2 and TRBJ2-1, with 8 bases identical to TRBD2. The germline V gene encodes CDR1 SNHLY and CDR2 FYNNEI. J was trimmed by 2 bases and V by 6 bases; bases with no gene match: 6. The CDR3 sequence is 15 residues long. CDR3 sequence (DNA): TGTGCCAGCAGCCGCGGGGGGCCGGCCTACAATGAGCAGTTCTTC. It is translated as CASSRGGPAYNEQFF.

This chain joins TRBV7-2 and TRBJ2-3; TRBD1 aligns across 11 bases. Germline lookup yields CDR1 SGHTA and CDR2 FQGNSA. The V segment lost 1 base and the J segment 1 base; nucleotides outside the gene matches: 1. This CDR3 has 16 residues. CDR3 sequence (DNA): TGTGCCAGCAGCTTAGGGACAGGGGGCCGCACAGATACGCAGTATTTT. Protein: CASSLGTGGRTDTQYF. Using reference TRBV7-2 and TRBJ2-3 for the parts outside the CDR3, the full variable domain is GAGVSQSPSNKVTEKGKDVELRCDPISGHTALYWYRQSLGQGLEFLIYFQGNSAPDKSGLPSDRFSAERTGGSVSTLTIQRTQQEDSAVYLCASSLGTGGRTDTQYFGPGTRLTVL.

The chain joins TRBV12-5 to TRBJ2-1; D uncertain. The CDR3 is 12 residues long. The germline V and J ends were trimmed by 4 bases and 8 bases, with 9 bases remaining between them. The germline gives CDR1 LGHNT, CDR2 FRNRAP. The CDR3: CASGSPPHEQFF. CDR3 nucleotides: TGTGCTAGTGGTTCCCCCCCCCATGAGCAGTTCTTC.

The CDR3 sequence is CATSREPQGNSYEQYF. The CDR3 region has the DNA TGTGCCACCAGCAGAGAACCCCAGGGGAACTCCTACGAGCAGTACTTC. V gene TRBV15 combines with J gene TRBJ2-7; perhaps TRBD1 as D (6 bases). CDR1 LNHNV and CDR2 YYDKDF come from the germline V gene (reference sequence). The ends were cut back, 0 bases at V and 0 bases at J, with 12 bases in the middle. The CDR3 sequence is 16 residues long.

The chain employs TRBV14 and TRBJ1-1; 9 bases match TRBD1. CDR1 and CDR2 (germline): SGHDN, FVKESK. The length of the CDR3 is 14 residues. The V and J ends lost 0 bases and 11 bases, in that order; junction bases with no gene match: 7. The CDR3 protein is CASSQDTGQGWAFF. For the CDR3, the DNA is TGTGCCAGCAGCCAAGATACGGGACAGGGTTGGGCTTTCTTT.